Listed below are T cell receptor beta chains from one sample, sequenced in a study of T cells in Graves' hyperthyroidism and ophthalmopathy. Using its own MiXCR run on the multiplex PCR reads, TCRdb lists one record per CDR3 protein. The table records about 360,000 distinct CDR3 sequences, approximately 25% of them present only once. The sequencing sample was made of blood. The receptor source for this set is a man aged 50 to 60 with Graves' hyperthyroidism. Each CDR3 is given with its conserved first and last residue. A D gene is named only where the DNA matches it firmly. Expanded clones get a size class; other rows say once, few or many, or leave the size out.

v_gene: TRBV11-3; d_gene: NA; abundance: few; j_gene: TRBJ2-5; CDR3aa: CASSLGLVGTQYF; CDR3nt: TGTGCCAGCAGCTTAGGCCTAGTCGGGACCCAGTACTTC
v_gene: TRBV6-1; d_gene: TRBD2; abundance: few; j_gene: TRBJ2-3; CDR3aa: CASGEGRTDTQYF; CDR3nt: TGTGCCAGCGGGGAGGGCCGCACAGATACGCAGTATTTT
v_gene: TRBV11-2; d_gene: TRBD1; abundance: NA; j_gene: TRBJ2-5; CDR3aa: CASRDSRQGQETQYF; CDR3nt: TGTGCCAGCAGAGATTCGAGACAGGGCCAAGAGACCCAGTACTTC
v_gene: TRBV4-1; d_gene: NA; abundance: NA; j_gene: TRBJ2-4; CDR3aa: CASSQPGTQNIQYF; CDR3nt: TGCGCCAGCAGCCAACCCGGGACTCAAAACATTCAGTACTTC
v_gene: TRBV6-9; d_gene: NA; abundance: few; j_gene: TRBJ2-2; CDR3aa: CASSYGVALSTGELFF; CDR3nt: TGTGCCAGCAGTTACGGGGTCGCCCTAAGCACCGGGGAGCTGTTTTTT
v_gene: TRBV12-5; d_gene: NA; abundance: few; j_gene: TRBJ2-4; CDR3aa: CASGLVGGAKNIQYF; CDR3nt: TGTGCTAGTGGTTTGGTCGGGGGTGCCAAAAACATTCAGTACTTC
v_gene: TRBV7-3; d_gene: NA; abundance: few; j_gene: TRBJ2-1; CDR3aa: CASSLRMSSYNEQFF; CDR3nt: TGTGCCAGCAGCTTAAGGATGAGCTCCTACAATGAGCAGTTCTTC
v_gene: TRBV25-1; d_gene: TRBD1; abundance: NA; j_gene: TRBJ1-4; CDR3aa: CASRQGRDEKLFF; CDR3nt: TGTGCCAGCAGACAGGGGCGTGATGAAAAACTGTTTTTT
v_gene: TRBV28; d_gene: TRBD1; abundance: NA; j_gene: TRBJ2-7; CDR3aa: CASSVGQGSSYEQYF; CDR3nt: TGTGCCAGCAGTGTAGGACAGGGGAGCTCCTACGAGCAGTACTTC
v_gene: TRBV19; d_gene: NA; abundance: NA; j_gene: TRBJ1-1; CDR3aa: CASKREGPNTEAFF; CDR3nt: TGTGCCAGTAAAAGGGAGGGTCCAAACACTGAAGCTTTCTTT
v_gene: TRBV11-2; d_gene: NA; abundance: few; j_gene: TRBJ2-1; CDR3aa: CASSLPGFASFF; CDR3nt: TGTGCCAGCAGCTTACCGGGTTTTGCTTCGTTCTTC
v_gene: TRBV10-3; d_gene: NA; abundance: NA; j_gene: TRBJ2-7; CDR3aa: CAVSESMMAARNEQYF; CDR3nt: TGTGCCGTCAGTGAGTCGATGATGGCGGCTCGGAACGAGCAGTACTTC
v_gene: TRBV28; d_gene: TRBD2; abundance: few; j_gene: TRBJ2-1; CDR3aa: CASSKGAGGPYEQFF; CDR3nt: TGTGCCAGCAGCAAAGGAGCGGGAGGGCCCTATGAGCAGTTCTTC
v_gene: TRBV7-6; d_gene: NA; abundance: NA; j_gene: TRBJ2-5; CDR3aa: CASGSYSGTGALETQYF; CDR3nt: TGTGCCAGCGGCTCATATTCCGGGACGGGAGCATTAGAGACCCAGTACTTC
v_gene: TRBV30; d_gene: NA; abundance: NA; j_gene: TRBJ2-5; CDR3aa: CAWRPRGQTQYF; CDR3nt: TGTGCCTGGAGACCCAGGGGTCAGACCCAGTACTTC
v_gene: TRBV12-3/TRBV12-4; d_gene: TRBD1; abundance: many; j_gene: TRBJ1-2; CDR3aa: CASSYRDRVGYTF; CDR3nt: TGTGCCAGCAGTTACCGGGACAGGGTTGGCTACACCTTC
v_gene: TRBV5-1; d_gene: NA; abundance: NA; j_gene: TRBJ2-3; CDR3aa: CASSWGISGDTQYF; CDR3nt: TGCGCCAGCAGCTGGGGTATCTCTGGGGATACGCAGTATTTT
v_gene: TRBV9; d_gene: TRBD2; abundance: NA; j_gene: TRBJ2-7; CDR3aa: CASSAGTSGSYEQYF; CDR3nt: TGTGCCAGCAGCGCCGGGACTAGCGGATCCTACGAGCAGTACTTC
v_gene: TRBV19; d_gene: TRBD1; abundance: NA; j_gene: TRBJ2-1; CDR3aa: CASSMGQGYNEQFF; CDR3nt: TGTGCCAGTAGTATGGGACAGGGCTACAATGAGCAGTTCTTC
v_gene: TRBV28; d_gene: TRBD2; abundance: many; j_gene: TRBJ2-3; CDR3aa: CASSSLPGLAGGDTQYF; CDR3nt: TGTGCCAGCAGTTCCCTACCAGGACTAGCGGGCGGGGATACGCAGTATTTT
v_gene: TRBV2; d_gene: TRBD1; abundance: many; j_gene: TRBJ2-3; CDR3aa: CASSATGVDTQYF; CDR3nt: TGTGCCAGCAGCGCGACAGGGGTGGATACGCAGTATTTT
v_gene: TRBV6-1; d_gene: NA; abundance: NA; j_gene: TRBJ2-7; CDR3aa: CASWAGTIYEQYF; CDR3nt: TGTGCCAGCTGGGCCGGGACAATCTACGAGCAGTACTTC
v_gene: TRBV7-3; d_gene: NA; abundance: NA; j_gene: TRBJ1-1; CDR3aa: CASSYTPGTEAFF; CDR3nt: TGTGCCAGCAGCTATACACCGGGGACTGAAGCTTTCTTT
v_gene: TRBV4-1; d_gene: TRBD2; abundance: few; j_gene: TRBJ2-4; CDR3aa: CASSPGRASGSAKNIQYF; CDR3nt: TGCGCCAGCAGCCCCGGGAGGGCTAGCGGGAGTGCCAAAAACATTCAGTACTTC
v_gene: TRBV3-1; d_gene: NA; abundance: few; j_gene: TRBJ2-4; CDR3aa: CASSEKPGAKNIQYF; CDR3nt: TGTGCCAGCAGCGAAAAACCAGGGGCCAAAAACATTCAGTACTTC
v_gene: TRBV14; d_gene: NA; abundance: few; j_gene: TRBJ2-7; CDR3aa: CASSLVNSYEQYF; CDR3nt: TGTGCCAGCAGCCTGGTGAATTCCTACGAGCAGTACTTC
v_gene: TRBV30; d_gene: NA; abundance: many; j_gene: TRBJ1-2; CDR3aa: CAWSQAVRYGYTF; CDR3nt: TGTGCCTGGAGTCAAGCAGTCCGCTATGGCTACACCTTC
v_gene: TRBV12-3/TRBV12-4; d_gene: NA; abundance: few; j_gene: TRBJ2-2; CDR3aa: CASSFGRRDGTGELFF; CDR3nt: TGTGCCAGCAGCTTCGGTAGGCGGGATGGCACCGGGGAGCTGTTTTTT
v_gene: TRBV27; d_gene: NA; abundance: NA; j_gene: TRBJ2-1; CDR3aa: CASSYSPWSSGFMEFF; CDR3nt: TGTGCCAGCAGTTATAGCCCCTGGAGCTCGGGGTTTATGGAGTTCTTC
v_gene: TRBV19; d_gene: NA; abundance: once; j_gene: TRBJ2-1; CDR3aa: CASSRLAPLDEQFF; CDR3nt: TGTGCCAGTAGTCGGCTAGCACCTCTGGATGAGCAGTTCTTC
v_gene: TRBV7-8; d_gene: NA; abundance: few; j_gene: TRBJ2-7; CDR3aa: CASSALTGSGVSSYEQYF; CDR3nt: TGTGCCAGCAGCGCGCTCACGGGGTCGGGGGTGAGCTCCTACGAGCAGTACTTC
v_gene: TRBV12-3/TRBV12-4; d_gene: NA; abundance: many; j_gene: TRBJ2-1; CDR3aa: CASSNPARSYNEQFF; CDR3nt: TGTGCCAGCAGTAACCCAGCTCGCTCCTACAATGAGCAGTTCTTC
v_gene: TRBV7-9; d_gene: TRBD2; abundance: NA; j_gene: TRBJ2-7; CDR3aa: CASSLAKLAGGTSYEQYF; CDR3nt: TGTGCCAGCAGCTTAGCAAAACTAGCGGGAGGCACCTCCTACGAGCAGTACTTC
v_gene: TRBV5-1; d_gene: NA; abundance: NA; j_gene: TRBJ2-2; CDR3aa: CASSLVDENTGELFF; CDR3nt: TGCGCCAGCAGCTTGGTGGATGAGAACACCGGGGAGCTGTTTTTT
v_gene: TRBV2; d_gene: TRBD1; abundance: many; j_gene: TRBJ2-7; CDR3aa: CASSWTGGPRAYEQYF; CDR3nt: TGTGCCAGCAGTTGGACAGGGGGCCCTAGGGCCTACGAGCAGTACTTC
v_gene: TRBV11-2; d_gene: NA; abundance: many; j_gene: TRBJ2-7; CDR3aa: CASSLDHRSSRYEQYF; CDR3nt: TGTGCCAGCAGCTTAGATCACCGGAGTAGCCGCTACGAGCAGTACTTC
v_gene: TRBV5-1; d_gene: NA; abundance: NA; j_gene: TRBJ2-2; CDR3aa: CASSRLENTGELFF; CDR3nt: TGCGCCAGCAGCCGGCTCGAGAACACCGGGGAGCTGTTTTTT
v_gene: TRBV7-2; d_gene: NA; abundance: NA; j_gene: TRBJ1-6; CDR3aa: CASTSGGNSPLHF; CDR3nt: TGTGCCAGCACCTCAGGAGGGAATTCACCCCTCCACTTT
v_gene: TRBV12-3/TRBV12-4; d_gene: NA; abundance: NA; j_gene: TRBJ1-6; CDR3aa: CASSSRHSPLHF; CDR3nt: TGTGCCAGCAGTTCCCGTCATTCACCCCTCCACTTT
v_gene: TRBV27; d_gene: NA; abundance: NA; j_gene: TRBJ1-1; CDR3aa: CASSGSGNTEAFF; CDR3nt: TGTGCCAGCTCAGGGAGTGGGAACACTGAAGCTTTCTTT
v_gene: TRBV6-1; d_gene: NA; abundance: NA; j_gene: TRBJ2-1; CDR3aa: CASTRDWSEQFF; CDR3nt: TGTGCCAGCACAAGGGACTGGAGTGAGCAGTTCTTC
v_gene: TRBV19; d_gene: NA; abundance: NA; j_gene: TRBJ2-3; CDR3aa: CASSMEGASTDTQYF; CDR3nt: TGTGCCAGTAGTATGGAGGGGGCGTCAACAGATACGCAGTATTTT
v_gene: TRBV5-1; d_gene: TRBD2; abundance: few; j_gene: TRBJ2-1; CDR3aa: CASSGLLAGKNPSYNEQFF; CDR3nt: TGCGCCAGCAGCGGACTCCTAGCGGGCAAAAATCCCTCCTACAATGAGCAGTTCTTC
v_gene: TRBV12-3/TRBV12-4; d_gene: NA; abundance: many; j_gene: TRBJ2-1; CDR3aa: CASSLVRSYNEQFF; CDR3nt: TGTGCCAGCAGTTTGGTCAGGTCCTACAATGAGCAGTTCTTC
v_gene: TRBV5-1; d_gene: TRBD2; abundance: once; j_gene: TRBJ2-3; CDR3aa: CASSFGGLAGGLIDTQYF; CDR3nt: TGCGCCAGCAGCTTCGGGGGACTAGCGGGAGGGCTGATAGATACGCAGTATTTT
v_gene: TRBV27; d_gene: NA; abundance: few; j_gene: TRBJ2-7; CDR3aa: CASSPSFGAVSYEQYF; CDR3nt: TGTGCCAGCAGTCCATCGTTTGGAGCGGTATCCTACGAGCAGTACTTC
v_gene: TRBV6-6; d_gene: NA; abundance: NA; j_gene: TRBJ2-7; CDR3aa: CASSYFQGAEQYF; CDR3nt: TGTGCCAGCAGTTACTTTCAGGGAGCCGAGCAGTACTTC
v_gene: TRBV12-3/TRBV12-4; d_gene: TRBD2; abundance: few; j_gene: TRBJ2-1; CDR3aa: CASRTTSGRADNEQFF; CDR3nt: TGTGCCAGCAGGACCACTAGCGGGAGGGCTGACAATGAGCAGTTCTTC
v_gene: TRBV6-1; d_gene: TRBD2; abundance: NA; j_gene: TRBJ2-7; CDR3aa: CASSQRLAGTYEQYF; CDR3nt: TGTGCCAGCAGCCAGCGACTAGCGGGAACCTACGAGCAGTACTTC
v_gene: TRBV12-3/TRBV12-4; d_gene: NA; abundance: many; j_gene: TRBJ2-7; CDR3aa: CASRATNEQYF; CDR3nt: TGTGCCAGCAGGGCCACCAACGAGCAGTACTTC
v_gene: TRBV7-9; d_gene: NA; abundance: NA; j_gene: TRBJ2-1; CDR3aa: CASSLIPGDSQFF; CDR3nt: TGTGCCAGCAGCCTCATCCCCGGGGACTCGCAGTTCTTC
v_gene: TRBV19; d_gene: NA; abundance: NA; j_gene: TRBJ1-1; CDR3aa: CASSTGGWGTEAFF; CDR3nt: TGTGCCAGCTCGACGGGGGGATGGGGCACTGAAGCTTTCTTT
v_gene: TRBV11-2; d_gene: TRBD2; abundance: NA; j_gene: TRBJ2-1; CDR3aa: CASSLGGSGTFNEQFF; CDR3nt: TGTGCCAGCAGCTTAGGAGGTAGCGGGACCTTTAATGAGCAGTTCTTC
v_gene: TRBV7-3; d_gene: NA; abundance: NA; j_gene: TRBJ2-7; CDR3aa: CASSPDSSSYEQYF; CDR3nt: TGTGCCAGCAGCCCTGACTCCAGCTCCTACGAGCAGTACTTC